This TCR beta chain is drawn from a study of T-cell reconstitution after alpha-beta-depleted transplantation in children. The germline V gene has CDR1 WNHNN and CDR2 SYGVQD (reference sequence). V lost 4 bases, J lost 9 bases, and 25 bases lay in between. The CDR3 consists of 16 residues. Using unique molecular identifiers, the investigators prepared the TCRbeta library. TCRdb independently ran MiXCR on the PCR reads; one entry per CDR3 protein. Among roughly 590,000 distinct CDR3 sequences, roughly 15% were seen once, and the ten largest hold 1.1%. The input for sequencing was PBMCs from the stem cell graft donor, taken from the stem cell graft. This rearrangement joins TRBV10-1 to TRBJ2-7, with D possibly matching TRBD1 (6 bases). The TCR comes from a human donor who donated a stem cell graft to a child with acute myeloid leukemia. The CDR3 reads CASSGTRQAPLRGQYV. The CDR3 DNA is TGCGCCAGCAGTGGCACCCGACAGGCCCCGCTACGAGGGCAGTACGTC.